This is a list of T cell receptor beta chains from one sample in a study of blood T cell repertoires in COVID-19. Produced via immunoSEQ multiplex PCR; TCRdb's table is partial and in-frame only. The profile shows about 150,000 clones, about 90% of them singletons. The sample comprised peripheral blood. The receptors here all came from a woman aged 55-75 years with active or convalescent COVID-19. Both conserved end residues are part of each CDR3. D genes are given only for firm matches. Size tells how often a clone was seen (once, few, many) or the class of an expanded clone, and some rows leave it out.

>TRBD1|TRBV15|.|TRBJ2-7
TGTGCCACCAGCGGAGGGACAGGCTCCTACGAGCAGTACTTC
CATSGGTGSYEQYF
>.|TRBV15|.|TRBJ2-3
TGTGCCACCAGCAGAGAACTAGAGAGTGGTCTTGCGCAGTATTTT
CATSRELESGLAQYF
>.|TRBV6-1|.|TRBJ1-3
TGTGCCAGCAGTGAACTCTCGGCTAGCGATGGAAACACCATATATTTT
CASSELSASDGNTIYF
>TRBD1|TRBV5-4|.|TRBJ2-7
TGTGCCAGCAGCTTAGGGACAGGGATTTACGAGCAGTACTTC
CASSLGTGIYEQYF
>.|TRBV15|.|TRBJ1-5
TGTGCCACCAGCAGAGATATTGGCCGGTCAGGGCAGCCCCAGCATTTT
CATSRDIGRSGQPQHF
>TRBD1|TRBV19|.|TRBJ1-1
TGTGCCAGTAGTCCCCTAGACAGGGACCACACTGAAGCTTTCTTT
CASSPLDRDHTEAFF
>.|TRBV9|.|TRBJ1-5
TGTGCCAGCAGCGTAGGCCAGTATCAGCCCCAGCATTTT
CASSVGQYQPQHF
>.|TRBV19|.|TRBJ1-6
TGTGCCAGTAGCACCCCCCCAGGGGTTCGTAATTCACCCCTCCACTTT
CASSTPPGVRNSPLHF
>TRBD1|TRBV19|few|TRBJ1-6
TGTGCCAGTAGTATCGGAACAGGGGGAGGGTATTCACCCCTCCACTTT
CASSIGTGGGYSPLHF
>TRBD1|TRBV29-1|.|TRBJ1-2
TGCAGCGTTGAGACCACCTCGGGACAGACCGTAACTAACTATGGCTACACCTTC
CSVETTSGQTVTNYGYTF
>.|TRBV7-2|.|TRBJ2-1
TGTGCCAGCACCCTATGGGGGGGGGCTACCTACAATGAGCAGTTCTTC
CASTLWGGATYNEQFF
>.|TRBV9|once|TRBJ2-4
TGTGCCAGCAGCGTAGATTCGCCCAGGGCAGGAGCCAAAAACATTCAGTACTTC
CASSVDSPRAGAKNIQYF
>TRBD1|TRBV7-9|.|TRBJ2-7
TGTGCCAGCAGCCTCCGGGACAGCAGCTCCTACGAGCAGTACTTC
CASSLRDSSSYEQYF
>TRBD2|TRBV3-1/TRBV3-2|.|TRBJ2-7
TGTGCCAGCAGCCAGTCGAGTAGCGGGGGAAGATACGAGCAGTACTTC
CASSQSSSGGRYEQYF
>TRBD1|TRBV12-3/TRBV12-4|.|TRBJ1-2
TGTGCCAGCAGTGAACAGGGGAAGTATGGCTACACCTTC
CASSEQGKYGYTF
>TRBD1|TRBV4-3|.|TRBJ1-2
TGCGCCAGCAGCCAAGATCGTCAGGGGGCCAGATATGGCTACACCTTC
CASSQDRQGARYGYTF
>.|TRBV4-3|.|TRBJ1-2
TGCGCCAGCAGCCAATTGGCTCAGGGAAATGGCTACACCTTC
CASSQLAQGNGYTF
>TRBD2|TRBV7-2|.|TRBJ2-5
TGTGCCAGCAGCTCCTTAGCGGGGGGCCGGGAGACCCAGTACTTC
CASSSLAGGRETQYF
>.|TRBV7-6|.|TRBJ1-3
TGTGCCAGCAGCTCGACACCGAGCTCTGGAAACACCATATATTTT
CASSSTPSSGNTIYF
>.|TRBV10-3|.|TRBJ1-5
TGTGCCATCAGTTCAGGAGGTGGCAATCAGCCCCAGCATTTT
CAISSGGGNQPQHF
>TRBD2|TRBV3-1/TRBV3-2|.|TRBJ2-1
TGTGCCAGCAGCTACTATGCGGGCGGGGGGTACTCAGGATACAATGAGCAGTTCTTC
CASSYYAGGGYSGYNEQFF
>.|TRBV10-3|.|TRBJ2-5
TGTGCCATCAGTGAGCGGGGAGAGACCCAGTACTTC
CAISERGETQYF
>TRBD2|TRBV19|few|TRBJ2-1
TGTGCCAGTAGTATGACAGCGGGAATTAATGAGCAGTTCTTC
CASSMTAGINEQFF
>TRBD1|TRBV19|.|TRBJ1-1
TGTGCCAGTAGTATACGGACAGGGAACACTGAAGCTTTCTTT
CASSIRTGNTEAFF
>.|TRBV24-1|once|TRBJ2-7
TGTGCCACCAGTGTCACAGGGATCTCCTACGAGCAGTACTTC
CATSVTGISYEQYF
>.|TRBV5-1|.|TRBJ2-7
TGCGCCAGCAGCTCCCAGACTAGTTCCTACGAGCAGTACTTC
CASSSQTSSYEQYF
>TRBD1|TRBV2|.|TRBJ1-2
TGTGCCAGCAGGGGTGGGAAACAGGGGGAGTCATCCTATGGCTACACCTTC
CASRGGKQGESSYGYTF
>.|TRBV19|.|TRBJ1-2
TGTGCCAGTAGTATACAGGGAGGTGGCTACACCTTC
CASSIQGGGYTF
>.|TRBV25-1|.|TRBJ1-6
TGTGCCAGCAGTGACACGTGGGGGCAACCCGGTATGTCACCCCTCCACTTT
CASSDTWGQPGMSPLHF
>.|TRBV7-9|.|TRBJ1-1
TGTGCCAGCAGCTTATATGAGGGCACTGAAGCTTTCTTT
CASSLYEGTEAFF
>TRBD1|TRBV3-1/TRBV3-2|.|TRBJ1-1
TGTGCCAGCAGCCAGCCCCAGGGGGGGAACACTGAAGCTTTCTTT
CASSQPQGGNTEAFF
>.|TRBV4-3|.|TRBJ2-7
TGCGCCAGCAGCCGGGCTTGGGGGCCCACCTACGAGCAGTACTTC
CASSRAWGPTYEQYF
>TRBD1|TRBV10-3|.|TRBJ2-7
TGTGCCATCAGTGGGGACAGGGGAGGTTTCTACGAGCAGTACTTC
CAISGDRGGFYEQYF
>.|TRBV5-6|.|TRBJ2-5
TGTGCCAGCAGCTTGGCCCTGCAAGAGACCCAGTACTTC
CASSLALQETQYF
>.|TRBV3-1/TRBV3-2|.|TRBJ2-4
TGTGCCAGCAGCCAAGACAGTTATTGGAGACCTAACATTCAGTACTTC
CASSQDSYWRPNIQYF
>.|TRBV12-5|.|TRBJ2-3
TGTGCTAGTGGACTACAGGTCCCTAGCACAGATACGCAGTATTTT
CASGLQVPSTDTQYF
>TRBD1|TRBV6-5|.|TRBJ1-6
TGTGCCAGCAGTTTGACAGGGGGTGATAATTCACCCCTCCACTTT
CASSLTGGDNSPLHF
>.|TRBV27|.|TRBJ1-1
TGTGCCAGCAGCCGGACTGAAGCTAACACTGAAGCTTTCTTT
CASSRTEANTEAFF
>TRBD1|TRBV10-3|.|TRBJ2-7
TGTGCCATCAGCCCAACCTCCGGGACAGGGAGACACGAGCAGTACTTC
CAISPTSGTGRHEQYF
>.|TRBV19|.|TRBJ1-5
TGTGCCAGTAGTAACCGGGAGAGGGGTCAGCCCCAGCATTTT
CASSNRERGQPQHF
>.|TRBV12-5|.|TRBJ1-4
TGTGCTAGTGGTTTCAAAGCAACGAGGGTTTCCGAAAAACTGTTTTTT
CASGFKATRVSEKLFF
>.|TRBV6-2/TRBV6-3|.|TRBJ1-2
TGTGCCAGCAGTGAGGGGGACTATGGCTACACCTTC
CASSEGDYGYTF